Detailed here is one T cell receptor (beta chain). The sample belongs to a study of blood T cell repertoires in COVID-19. Study context: COVID-19 samples, acute and convalescent, were from the United States, Italy and Spain.

With 6 bases removed from V and 4 bases from J, the gap between germline ends came to 18 bases. Germline loops: CDR1 LNHDA, CDR2 SQIVND (reference sequence). The CDR3 contains 15 residues. Original processing notes: Estimation of nucleated cell counts was performed using reference gene primer amplification. Here immunoSEQ multiplex PCR was the method, and the copy in TCRdb shows in-frame clones only, minus some. The DNA gave D and trimming, while V, J and clone size come from that table. The table has around 120,000 clones, 79% seen once. The sample comprised peripheral blood. The chain carries TRBV19 and TRBJ1-2; unclear D gene. The sequence was obtained from an elderly woman with acute or convalescent COVID-19. The CDR3 coding sequence is TGTGCCAGTAGGGGATTGGAGTTAGCGACCTATGGCTACACCTTC. Translating it yields CASRGLELATYGYTF.